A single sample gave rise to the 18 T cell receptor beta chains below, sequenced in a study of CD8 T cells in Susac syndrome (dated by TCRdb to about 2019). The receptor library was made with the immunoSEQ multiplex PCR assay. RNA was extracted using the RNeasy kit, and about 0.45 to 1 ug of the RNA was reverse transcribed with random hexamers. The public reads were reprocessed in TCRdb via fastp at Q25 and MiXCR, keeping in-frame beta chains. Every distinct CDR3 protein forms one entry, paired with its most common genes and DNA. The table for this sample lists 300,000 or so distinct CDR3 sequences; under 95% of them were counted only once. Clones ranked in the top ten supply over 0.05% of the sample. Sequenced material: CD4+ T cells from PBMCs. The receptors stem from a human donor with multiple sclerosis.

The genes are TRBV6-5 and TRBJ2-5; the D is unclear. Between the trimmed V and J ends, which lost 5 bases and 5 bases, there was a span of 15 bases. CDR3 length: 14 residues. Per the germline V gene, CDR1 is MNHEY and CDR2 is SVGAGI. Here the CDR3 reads CASSKPSKDETQYF. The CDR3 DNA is TGTGCCAGCAGTAAACCCTCAAAGGACGAGACCCAGTACTTC.

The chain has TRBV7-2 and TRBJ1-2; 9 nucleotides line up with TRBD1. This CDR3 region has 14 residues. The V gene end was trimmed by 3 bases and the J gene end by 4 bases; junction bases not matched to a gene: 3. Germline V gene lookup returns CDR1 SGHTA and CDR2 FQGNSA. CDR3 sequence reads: CASSFGQGPYGYTF. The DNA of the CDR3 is TGTGCCAGCAGCTTCGGACAGGGGCCCTATGGCTACACCTTC.

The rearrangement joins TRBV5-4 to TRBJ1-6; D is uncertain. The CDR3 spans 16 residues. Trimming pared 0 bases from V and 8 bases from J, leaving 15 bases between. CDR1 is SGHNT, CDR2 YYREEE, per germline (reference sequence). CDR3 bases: TGTGCCAGCAGCTTGGACCCGGCGGCTGCGGATTCACCCCTCCACTTT. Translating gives CASSLDPAAADSPLHF.

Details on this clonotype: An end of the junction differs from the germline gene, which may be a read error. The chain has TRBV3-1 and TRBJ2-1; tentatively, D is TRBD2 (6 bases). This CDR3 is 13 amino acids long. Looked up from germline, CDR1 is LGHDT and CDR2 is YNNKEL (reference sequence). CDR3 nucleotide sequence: TGTGCCAGCAGCCAAGCCCGGGAGCAAGCCCATTTTTTC. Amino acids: CASSQAREQAHFF.

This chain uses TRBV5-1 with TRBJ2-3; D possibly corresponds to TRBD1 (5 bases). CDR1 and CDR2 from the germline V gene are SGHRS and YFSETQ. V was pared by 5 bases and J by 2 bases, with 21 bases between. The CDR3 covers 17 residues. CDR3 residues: CASRGRSGLGATDTQYF. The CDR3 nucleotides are TGCGCCAGCAGAGGAAGATCTGGGTTAGGGGCCACAGATACGCAGTATTTT. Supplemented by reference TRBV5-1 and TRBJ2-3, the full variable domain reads KAGVTQTPRYLIKTRGQQVTLSCSPISGHRSVSWYQQTPGQGLQFLFEYFSETQRNKGNFPGRFSGRQFSNSRSEMNVSTLELGDSALYLCASRGRSGLGATDTQYFGPGTRLTVL.

The CDR3 DNA follows: TGTGCCAGCAGCTGGGGGCCAGCGGGGGGCGGCACAGATACGCAGTATTTT. Its protein is CASSWGPAGGGTDTQYF. The chain uses TRBV7-2 and TRBJ2-3, with 9 nucleotides matching TRBD2. The CDR3 length is 17 residues. Germline loops: CDR1 SGHTA, CDR2 FQGNSA. After removal of 4 bases from V and 1 base from J, the junction contained 9 bases not matched to a gene.

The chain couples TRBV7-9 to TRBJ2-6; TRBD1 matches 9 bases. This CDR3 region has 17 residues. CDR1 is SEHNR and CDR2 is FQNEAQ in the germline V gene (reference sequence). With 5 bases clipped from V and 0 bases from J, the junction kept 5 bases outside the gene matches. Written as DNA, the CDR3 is TGTGCCAGCAGCACGGGACAGGGTAGCTCTGGGGCCAACGTCCTGACTTTC. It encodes CASSTGQGSSGANVLTF.

CDR3: CASSLAPGQGVYEQYF. CDR3 sequence (DNA): TGCGCCAGCAGCTTGGCCCCGGGACAAGGGGTTTACGAGCAGTACTTC. The V call is TRBV5-1, the J call TRBJ2-7; weak D call: TRBD1 (6 bases). This CDR3 is built from 16 residues. Trimming removed 0 bases from V and 4 bases from J, with 17 bases in between. The germline V gene encodes CDR1 SGHRS and CDR2 YFSETQ.

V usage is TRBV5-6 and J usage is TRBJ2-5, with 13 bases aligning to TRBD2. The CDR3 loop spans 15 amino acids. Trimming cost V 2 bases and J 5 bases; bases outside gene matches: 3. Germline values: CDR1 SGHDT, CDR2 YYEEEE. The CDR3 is CASSLPTSGGETQYF. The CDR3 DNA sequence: TGTGCCAGCAGCTTACCGACTAGCGGGGGGGAGACCCAGTACTTC. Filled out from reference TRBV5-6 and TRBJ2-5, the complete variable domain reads DAGVTQSPTHLIKTRGQQVTLRCSPKSGHDTVSWYQQALGQGPQFIFQYYEEEERQRGNFPDRFSGHQFPNYSSELNVNALLLGDSALYLCASSLPTSGGETQYFGPGTRLLVL.

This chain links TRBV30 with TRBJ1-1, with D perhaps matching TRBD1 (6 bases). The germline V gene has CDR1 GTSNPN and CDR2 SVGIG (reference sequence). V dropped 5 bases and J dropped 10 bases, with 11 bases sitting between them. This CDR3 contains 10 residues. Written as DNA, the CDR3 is TGTGCCTGGGGGGGCCCGGCAGCTTTCTTT. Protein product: CAWGGPAAFF.

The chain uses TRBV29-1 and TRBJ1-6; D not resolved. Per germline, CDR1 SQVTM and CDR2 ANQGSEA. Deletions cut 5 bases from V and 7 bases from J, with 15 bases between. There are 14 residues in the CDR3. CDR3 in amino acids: CSVKPQGPNSPLHF. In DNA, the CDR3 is TGCAGCGTTAAACCACAAGGTCCAAATTCACCCCTCCACTTT.

This CDR3 is CASSLVVLPYEQYF. The CDR3 coding sequence is TGCGCCAGCAGCTTGGTGGTTCTACCCTACGAGCAGTACTTC. V is TRBV5-1 and J is TRBJ2-7, with unresolved D. The germline V gene encodes CDR1 SGHRS and CDR2 YFSETQ. This CDR3 is built from 14 residues. V was pared by 0 bases and J by 2 bases, with 9 bases between. Full variable domain (remainder filled in from reference TRBV5-1 and TRBJ2-7): KAGVTQTPRYLIKTRGQQVTLSCSPISGHRSVSWYQQTPGQGLQFLFEYFSETQRNKGNFPGRFSGRQFSNSRSEMNVSTLELGDSALYLCASSLVVLPYEQYFGPGTRLTVT.

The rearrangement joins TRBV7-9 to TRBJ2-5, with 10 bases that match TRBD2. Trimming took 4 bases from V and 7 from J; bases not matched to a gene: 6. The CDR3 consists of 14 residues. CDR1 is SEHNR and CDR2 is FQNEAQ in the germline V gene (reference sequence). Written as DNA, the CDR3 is TGTGCCAGCAGCTATAGCGGGAGGCCCTTGACCCAGTACTTC. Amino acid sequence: CASSYSGRPLTQYF.

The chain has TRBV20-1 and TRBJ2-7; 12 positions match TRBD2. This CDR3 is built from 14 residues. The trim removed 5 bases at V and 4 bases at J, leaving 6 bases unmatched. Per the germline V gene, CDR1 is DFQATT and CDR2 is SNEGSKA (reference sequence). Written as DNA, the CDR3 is TGCAGTGCTCCTCGGACTAGCGGGGCTTACGAGCAGTACTTC. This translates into CSAPRTSGAYEQYF.

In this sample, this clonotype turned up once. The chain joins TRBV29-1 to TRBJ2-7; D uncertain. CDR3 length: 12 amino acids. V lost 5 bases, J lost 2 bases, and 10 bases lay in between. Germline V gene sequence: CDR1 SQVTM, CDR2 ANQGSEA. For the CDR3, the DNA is TGCAGCGTTAGGACGGAAACCTACGAGCAGTACTTC. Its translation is CSVRTETYEQYF.

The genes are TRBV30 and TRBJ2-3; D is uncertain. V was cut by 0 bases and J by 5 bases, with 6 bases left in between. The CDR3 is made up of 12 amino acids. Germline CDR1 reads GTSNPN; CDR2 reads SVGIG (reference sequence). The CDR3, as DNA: TGTGCCTGGAGTGTAGGGCGAGATACGCAGTATTTT. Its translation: CAWSVGRDTQYF.

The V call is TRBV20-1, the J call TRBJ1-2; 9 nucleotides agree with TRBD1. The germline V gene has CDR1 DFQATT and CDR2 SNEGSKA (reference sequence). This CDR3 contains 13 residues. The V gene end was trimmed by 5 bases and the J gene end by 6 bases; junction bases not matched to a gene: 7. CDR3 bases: TGCAGTGCTCAGGACAGGGGAGTGGATGGCTACACCTTC. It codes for CSAQDRGVDGYTF.

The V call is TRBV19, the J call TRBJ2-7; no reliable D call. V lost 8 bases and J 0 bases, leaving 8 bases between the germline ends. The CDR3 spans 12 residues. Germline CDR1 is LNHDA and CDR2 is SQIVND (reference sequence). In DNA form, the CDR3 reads TGTGCCAGTCCCAGTTTCTCCTACGAGCAGTACTTC. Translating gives CASPSFSYEQYF.